This T cell receptor beta chain comes out of a study of blood T cell repertoires in COVID-19. Study-wide background: Sources were T cells, B-cell-depleted T cells, or PBMCs; the material itself was cDNA or gDNA.

Original methodology: Amplification of reference gene primers was used by the study to estimate nucleated cell counts. Profiling relied on immunoSEQ multiplex PCR, and the TCRdb table lists in-frame clones only, not all of them. V, J and clone size reflect that table, while D and trimming were determined from the DNA. Here the sample spans approximately 330,000 clones, roughly 91% being singletons. The sequence was obtained from a woman in her twenties or thirties who had recovered from COVID-19. Sequencing used PBMCs or T cells enriched from blood (not recorded which).

The CDR3 region is CASSPSGVSYNEQFF. The CDR3 nucleotides read TGTGCCAGCAGTCCCTCAGGGGTATCCTACAATGAGCAGTTCTTC. V is TRBV28 and J is TRBJ2-1; a possible D gene is TRBD1 (6 bases). The CDR3 consists of 15 residues. Germline CDR1 reads MDHEN; CDR2 reads SYDVKM. V was pared by 5 bases and J by 1 base, with 12 bases between.